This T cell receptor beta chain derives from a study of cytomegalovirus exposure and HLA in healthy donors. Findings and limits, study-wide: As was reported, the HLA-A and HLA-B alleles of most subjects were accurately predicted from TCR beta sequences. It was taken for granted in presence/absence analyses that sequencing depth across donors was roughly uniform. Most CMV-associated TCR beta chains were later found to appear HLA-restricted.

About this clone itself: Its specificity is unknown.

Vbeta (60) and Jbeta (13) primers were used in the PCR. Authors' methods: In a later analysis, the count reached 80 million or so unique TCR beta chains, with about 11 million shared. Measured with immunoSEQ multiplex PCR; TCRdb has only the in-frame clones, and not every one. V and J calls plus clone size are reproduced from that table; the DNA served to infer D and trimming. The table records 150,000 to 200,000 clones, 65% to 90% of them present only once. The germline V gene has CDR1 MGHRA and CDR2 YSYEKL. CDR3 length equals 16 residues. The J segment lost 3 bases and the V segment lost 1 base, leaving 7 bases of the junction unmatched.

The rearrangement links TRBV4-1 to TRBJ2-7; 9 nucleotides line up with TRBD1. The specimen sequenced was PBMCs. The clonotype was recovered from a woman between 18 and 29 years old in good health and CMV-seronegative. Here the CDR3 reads CASSQVPKGQGYEQYF. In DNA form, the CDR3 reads TGCGCCAGCAGCCAAGTCCCCAAGGGACAGGGCTACGAGCAGTACTTC.